This TCR beta chain appears in the sequencing data of a study of blood T cells in healthy people across ages. Study-level background: The capture of about one barcoded beta molecule per two T cells was achieved by template switching. Study findings and constraints: Investigators treated diversity estimates from one million T cells as underestimates. Samples with more naive T cells showed higher observed beta diversity. The study lacked donor CMV status, which possibly confounded expanded clonotype changes.

This clonotype was counted between two and nine times. Its specificity is not known. The CDR3 length is 15 residues. Per germline, CDR1 SGHTA and CDR2 FQGNSA. Trimming shortened V by 6 bases and J by 4 bases, and 18 bases separated the two germline ends. Primers used in a second PCR of roughly 6 to 12 cycles were a sample-barcoded 5' primer and a J-beta primer mix. From the 5' RACE reads, TCRdb called clonotypes with MiXCR, one entry per CDR3 protein. The sample lists about 770,000 distinct CDR3 sequences, 40% to 50% occurring once. Input material: blood. The chain links TRBV7-2 to TRBJ1-2; weak D call: TRBD1 (6 bases). The sequence was collected from a man between 60 and 75 years old in good health. In DNA form, the CDR3 reads TGTGCCAGCAGTCCCAGCGGGGGGCTGGGCTATGGCTACACCTTC. Translation: CASSPSGGLGYGYTF.